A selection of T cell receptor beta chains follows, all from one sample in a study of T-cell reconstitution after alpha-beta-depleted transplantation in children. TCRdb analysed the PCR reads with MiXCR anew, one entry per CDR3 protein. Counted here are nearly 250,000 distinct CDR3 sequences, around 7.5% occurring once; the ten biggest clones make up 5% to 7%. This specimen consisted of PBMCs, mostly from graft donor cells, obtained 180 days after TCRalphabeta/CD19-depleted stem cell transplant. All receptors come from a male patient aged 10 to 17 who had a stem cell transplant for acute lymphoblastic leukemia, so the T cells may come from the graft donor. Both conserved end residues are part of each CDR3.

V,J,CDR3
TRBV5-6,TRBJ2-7,CASSTGGAGRYF
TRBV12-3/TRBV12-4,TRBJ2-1,CASSELAGRYNEQFF
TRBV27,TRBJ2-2,CASRPGTYTGELFF
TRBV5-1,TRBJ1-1,CASSLPGLNTEAFF
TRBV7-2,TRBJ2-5,CASKGQGGRETQYF
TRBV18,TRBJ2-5,CASSPRKQGPQETQYF
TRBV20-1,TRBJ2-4,CSASRGVAKNIQYF
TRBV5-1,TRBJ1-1,CASSSAPGTAFEAFF
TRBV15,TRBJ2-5,CATSRGGLKETQYF
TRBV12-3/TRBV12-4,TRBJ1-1,CASSLGTEAFF
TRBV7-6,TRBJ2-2,CASSFVGPTGELFF
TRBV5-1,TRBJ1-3,CASSLQGHSGNTIYF
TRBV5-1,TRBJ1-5,CASSLAGRGNQPQHF
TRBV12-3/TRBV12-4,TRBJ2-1,CASRGTILVEQFF
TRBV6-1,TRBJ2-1,CASSVGHYYNEQFF
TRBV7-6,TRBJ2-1,CASSLKTSGRAYNEQFF
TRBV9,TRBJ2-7,CASSVGSSGSYEQYF
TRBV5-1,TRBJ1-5,CASSLDRAGQPQHF
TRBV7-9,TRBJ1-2,CASSLAGLDYGYTF
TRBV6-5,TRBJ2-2,CASSYSPGFNTGELFF
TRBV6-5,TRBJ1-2,CASSNRETNYGYTF
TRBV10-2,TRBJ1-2,CASNDWTSYGYTF
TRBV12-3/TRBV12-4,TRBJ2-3,CASTPGAVGTDTQYF
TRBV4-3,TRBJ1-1,CASSQERQGSTEAFF
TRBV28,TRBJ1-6,CASSPAGLNSPLHF
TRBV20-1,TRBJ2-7,CSAYTGTTYEQYF
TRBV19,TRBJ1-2,CASRRAGNYGYTF
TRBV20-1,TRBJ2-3,CSAMRQGEGDTQYF
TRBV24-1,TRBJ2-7,CATGTGGMKQYF
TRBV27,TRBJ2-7,CASRGGRGTLSYEQYF
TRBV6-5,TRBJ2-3,CASSSPSGREGDTQYF
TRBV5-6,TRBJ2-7,CASSVIPGGQGGYEQYF
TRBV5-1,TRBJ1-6,CASSPGQVNSPLHF
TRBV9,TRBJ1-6,CASSVVTGSDFNSPLHF
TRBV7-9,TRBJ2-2,CASSFSDHTGELFF
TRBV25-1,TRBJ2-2,CASIGPPGGERYTGELFF
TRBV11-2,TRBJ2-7,CASSWSAGGSYEQYF
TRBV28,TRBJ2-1,CASSLSLAGARNGQFF
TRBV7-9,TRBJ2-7,CASSLSAGQPEQYF
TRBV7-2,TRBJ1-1,CASSFLGRATEAFF
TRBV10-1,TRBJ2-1,CASSEGAGEQFF
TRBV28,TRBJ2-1,CASSRTFLAGEQFF
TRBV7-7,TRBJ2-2,CASSLGSGANTGELFF
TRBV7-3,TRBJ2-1,CASSSPGTGSYNEQFF